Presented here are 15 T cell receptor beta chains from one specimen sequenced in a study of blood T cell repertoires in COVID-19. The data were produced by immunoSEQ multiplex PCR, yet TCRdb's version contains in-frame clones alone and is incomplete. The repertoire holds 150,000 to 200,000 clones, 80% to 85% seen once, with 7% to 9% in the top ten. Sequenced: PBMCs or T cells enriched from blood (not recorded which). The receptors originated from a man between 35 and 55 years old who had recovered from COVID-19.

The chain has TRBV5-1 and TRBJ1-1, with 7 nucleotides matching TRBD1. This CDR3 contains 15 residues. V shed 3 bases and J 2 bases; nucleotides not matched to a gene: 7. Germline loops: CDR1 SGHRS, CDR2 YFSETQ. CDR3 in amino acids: CASSYFDRDNTEAFF. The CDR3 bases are TGCGCCAGCAGCTATTTTGACAGGGACAACACTGAAGCTTTCTTT.

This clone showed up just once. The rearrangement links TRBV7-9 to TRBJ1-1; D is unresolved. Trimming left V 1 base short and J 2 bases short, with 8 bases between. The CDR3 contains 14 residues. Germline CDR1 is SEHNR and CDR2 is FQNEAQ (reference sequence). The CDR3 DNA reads TGTGCCAGCAGCTTAGGCCAGGCTAACACTGAAGCTTTCTTT. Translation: CASSLGQANTEAFF.

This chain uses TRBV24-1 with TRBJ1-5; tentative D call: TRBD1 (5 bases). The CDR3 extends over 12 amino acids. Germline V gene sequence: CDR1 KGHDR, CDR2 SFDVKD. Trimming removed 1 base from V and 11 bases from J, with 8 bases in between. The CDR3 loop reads CATSDFGGTQHF. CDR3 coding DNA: TGTGCCACCAGTGATTTTGGGGGGACCCAGCATTTT.

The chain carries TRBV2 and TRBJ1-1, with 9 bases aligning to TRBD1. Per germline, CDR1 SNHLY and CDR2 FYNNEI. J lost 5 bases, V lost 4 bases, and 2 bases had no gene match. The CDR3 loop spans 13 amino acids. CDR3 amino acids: CASSVQGATEAFF. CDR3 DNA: TGTGCCAGCAGTGTACAGGGGGCGACTGAAGCTTTCTTT.

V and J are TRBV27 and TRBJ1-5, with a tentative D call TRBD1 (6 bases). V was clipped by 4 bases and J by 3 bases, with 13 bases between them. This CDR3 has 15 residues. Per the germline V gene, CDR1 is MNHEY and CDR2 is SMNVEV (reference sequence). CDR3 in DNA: TGTGCCAGCAGTTACAAAGGGGGACACAATCAGCCCCAGCATTTT. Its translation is CASSYKGGHNQPQHF.

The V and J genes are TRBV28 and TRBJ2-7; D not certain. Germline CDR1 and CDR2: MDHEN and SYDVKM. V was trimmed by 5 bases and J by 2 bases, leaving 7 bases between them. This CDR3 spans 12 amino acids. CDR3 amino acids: CASSTAPYEQYF. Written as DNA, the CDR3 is TGTGCCAGCAGTACAGCACCCTACGAGCAGTACTTC.

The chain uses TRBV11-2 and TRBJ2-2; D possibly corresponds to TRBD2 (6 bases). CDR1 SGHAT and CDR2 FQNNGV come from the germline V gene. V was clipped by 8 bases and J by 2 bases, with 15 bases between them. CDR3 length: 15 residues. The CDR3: CASGTSGRNTGELFF. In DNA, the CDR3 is TGTGCCAGCGGGACTTCTGGCCGTAACACCGGGGAGCTGTTTTTT.

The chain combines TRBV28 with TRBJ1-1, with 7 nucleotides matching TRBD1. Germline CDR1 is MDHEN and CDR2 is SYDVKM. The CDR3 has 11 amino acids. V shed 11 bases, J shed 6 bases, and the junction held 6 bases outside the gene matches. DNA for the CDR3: TGTGCCTCCCACGGGACAGCTGAAGCTTTCTTT. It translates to CASHGTAEAFF. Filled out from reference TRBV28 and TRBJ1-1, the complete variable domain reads DVKVTQSSRYLVKRTGEKVFLECVQDMDHENMFWYRQDPGLGLRLIYFSYDVKMKEKGDIPEGYSVSREKKERFSLILESASTNQTSMYLCASHGTAEAFFGQGTRLTVV.

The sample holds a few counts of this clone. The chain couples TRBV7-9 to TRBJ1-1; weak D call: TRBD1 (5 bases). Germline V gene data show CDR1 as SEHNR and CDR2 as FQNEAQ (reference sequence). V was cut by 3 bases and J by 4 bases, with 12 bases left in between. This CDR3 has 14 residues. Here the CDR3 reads CASSFEGAGTEAFF. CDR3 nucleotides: TGTGCCAGCAGCTTCGAAGGGGCTGGCACTGAAGCTTTCTTT. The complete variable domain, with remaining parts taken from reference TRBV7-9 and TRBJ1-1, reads DTGVSQNPRHKITKRGQNVTFRCDPISEHNRLYWYRQTLGQGPEFLTYFQNEAQLEKSRLLSDRFSAERPKGSFSTLEIQRTEQGDSAMYLCASSFEGAGTEAFFGQGTRLTVV.

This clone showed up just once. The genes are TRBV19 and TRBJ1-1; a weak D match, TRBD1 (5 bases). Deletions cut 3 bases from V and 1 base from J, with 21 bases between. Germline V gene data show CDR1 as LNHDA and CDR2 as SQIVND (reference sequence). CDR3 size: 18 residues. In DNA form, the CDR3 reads TGTGCCAGTAGTATGAAGGTTTTCAGGAGGGGAGGGAACACTGAAGCTTTCTTT. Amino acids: CASSMKVFRRGGNTEAFF.

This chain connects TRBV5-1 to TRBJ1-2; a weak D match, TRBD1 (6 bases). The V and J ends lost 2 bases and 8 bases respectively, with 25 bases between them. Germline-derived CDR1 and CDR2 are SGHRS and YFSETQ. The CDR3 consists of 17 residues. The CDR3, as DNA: TGCGCCAGCAGCTTCGATGGACAGTGGGGTCTTACGTTGGGCTACACCTTC. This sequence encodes CASSFDGQWGLTLGYTF.

CDR3 in DNA: TGTGCCAGCAGCCAAGAGGAGACTAGCGGGGACAATGAGCAGTTCTTC. Its translation is CASSQEETSGDNEQFF. V usage is TRBV4-2 and J usage is TRBJ2-1, with 11 positions matching TRBD2. With V trimmed by 0 bases and J by 5 bases, 3 bases remained unmatched. The germline V gene has CDR1 LGHNA and CDR2 YNFKEQ. The CDR3 totals 16 residues.

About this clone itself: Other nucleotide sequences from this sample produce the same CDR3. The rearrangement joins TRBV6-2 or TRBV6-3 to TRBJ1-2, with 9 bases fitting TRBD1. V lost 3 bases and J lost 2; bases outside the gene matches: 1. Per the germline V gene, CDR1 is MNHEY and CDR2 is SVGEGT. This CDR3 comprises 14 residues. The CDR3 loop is CASSYGQGNYGYTF. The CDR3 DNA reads TGTGCCAGCAGTTATGGACAGGGGAACTATGGCTACACCTTC.

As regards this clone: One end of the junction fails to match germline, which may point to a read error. For the CDR3, the DNA is TGCGCCAGCAGCTTGGGGCAGGTGACAACTGATGAAAAACTGTTTTTT. This gives the protein CASSLGQVTTDEKLFF. J is TRBJ1-4 and V is TRBV5-1; no reliable D call. The germline V gene has CDR1 SGHRS and CDR2 YFSETQ. The CDR3 spans 16 residues.

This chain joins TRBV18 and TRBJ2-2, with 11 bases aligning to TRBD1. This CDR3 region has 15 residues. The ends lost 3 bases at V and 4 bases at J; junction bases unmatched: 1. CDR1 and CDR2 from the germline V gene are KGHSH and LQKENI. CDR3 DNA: TGTGCCAGCTCACCGGGACAGGGGGTCACCGGGGAGCTGTTTTTT. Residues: CASSPGQGVTGELFF.